This TCR beta chain comes out of a study of siplizumab effects on memory and regulatory T cells. Trimming took 6 bases from V and 6 from J, leaving 16 bases between them. This CDR3 comprises 14 residues. CDR1 and CDR2 from the germline V gene are MGHDK and SYGVNS. For this clone: Its antigen is unidentified.

Study-wide points: Naive T cells looked more diverse than memory cells, and they looked like major contributors to the alloresponse. The Treg-derived share of mappable alloreactive CD4+ clones averaged approximately 71% with siplizumab and around 26% in controls.

An approximately 6-day coculture at 37°C was performed with the mixed lymphocyte reaction cells. Assays captured 95,000 to 100,000 TCR templates per sample. Assay used: immunoSEQ multiplex PCR; TCRdb lists only in-frame clones, some missing. The sample records 15,000 to 20,000 clones, around 40% being singletons. This clonotype was obtained from a human donor in good health; the cells came from an allogeneic mixed lymphocyte reaction. Some clones in this sample may be carry-over from other donors' samples. The chain recombines TRBV25-1 with TRBJ2-3, with D possibly TRBD2 on 5 matching bases. Sequencing was performed on CFSE-low (dividing) CD4+ T cells sorted from an allogeneic mixed lymphocyte reaction. The CDR3 sequence is CASRREGTRDTQYF. CDR3 bases: TGTGCCAGCAGACGCGAGGGAACCAGGGATACGCAGTATTTT.